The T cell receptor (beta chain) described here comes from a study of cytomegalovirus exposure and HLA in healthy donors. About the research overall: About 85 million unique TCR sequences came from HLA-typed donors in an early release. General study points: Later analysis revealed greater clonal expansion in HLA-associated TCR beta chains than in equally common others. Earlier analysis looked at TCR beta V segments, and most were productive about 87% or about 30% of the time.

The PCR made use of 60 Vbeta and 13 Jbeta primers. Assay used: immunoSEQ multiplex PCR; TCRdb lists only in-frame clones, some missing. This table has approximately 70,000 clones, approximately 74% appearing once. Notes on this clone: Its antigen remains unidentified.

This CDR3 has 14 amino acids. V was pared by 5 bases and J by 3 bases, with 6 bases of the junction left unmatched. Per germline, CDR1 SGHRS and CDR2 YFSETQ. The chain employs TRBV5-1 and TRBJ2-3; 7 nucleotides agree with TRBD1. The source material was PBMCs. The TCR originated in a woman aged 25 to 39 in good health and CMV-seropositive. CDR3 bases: TGCGCCAGCAGGACAGGGAAAAAAACAGATACGCAGTATTTT. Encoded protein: CASRTGKKTDTQYF. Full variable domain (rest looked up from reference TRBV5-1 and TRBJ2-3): KAGVTQTPRYLIKTRGQQVTLSCSPISGHRSVSWYQQTPGQGLQFLFEYFSETQRNKGNFPGRFSGRQFSNSRSEMNVSTLELGDSALYLCASRTGKKTDTQYFGPGTRLTVL.